Listed below are T cell receptor beta chains from one sample, sequenced in a study of T cell responses to AZD1222 COVID-19 vaccine. Assay: immunoSEQ multiplex PCR; the TCRdb copy retains only in-frame clones and omits some. Of approximately 79,000 clones listed, around nine tenths were seen once; the top ten hold 11%. Source: peripheral blood, taken on day 0 of AZD1222 vaccination. These receptors all come from an adult in good health. Each CDR3 is given with its conserved first and last residue. A D gene is named only where the DNA matches it firmly. Expanded clones get a size class; other rows say once, few or many, or leave the size out.

>TRBJ1-5|.|TRBV28|.
TGTGCCAGCAGTTTATCCGGGGGGGATAGCAATCAGCCCCAGCATTTT
CASSLSGGDSNQPQHF
>TRBJ1-1|.|TRBV5-1|.
TGCGCCAGCAGCTTGGGGCCGACGAACACTGAAGCTTTCTTT
CASSLGPTNTEAFF
>TRBJ1-5|TRBD1|TRBV7-2|.
TGTGCCAGCAGCTCCGTACAGGGGTATAGCAATCAGCCCCAGCATTTT
CASSSVQGYSNQPQHF
>TRBJ2-6|.|TRBV28|large
TGTGCCAGCAGTAGGATCTCTGGGGCCAACGTCCTGACTTTC
CASSRISGANVLTF
>TRBJ2-2|TRBD1|TRBV18|.
TGTGCCAGCTCACGGACCGGACAGGGGAACACCGGGGAGCTGTTTTTT
CASSRTGQGNTGELFF
>TRBJ2-5|.|TRBV11-2|.
TGTGCCAGCAGCCCAACGACCGGGGTCAGGAAAGAGACCCAGTACTTC
CASSPTTGVRKETQYF
>TRBJ2-2|TRBD2|TRBV2|.
TGTGCCAGCAGGGCCATAGCGGGGGGGACCGGGGAGCTGTTTTTT
CASRAIAGGTGELFF
>TRBJ2-3|.|TRBV5-1|.
TGCGCCAGCAGCTTGGGTTTGGGGACCGCTATTAGCACAGATACGCAGTATTTT
CASSLGLGTAISTDTQYF
>TRBJ1-2|.|TRBV24-1|.
TGTGCCACCAGTGATCAAGGGGAATATGGCTACACCTTC
CATSDQGEYGYTF
>TRBJ2-1|.|TRBV7-2|.
TGTGCCACCACAAACCGGGGCAATGAGCAGTTCTTC
CATTNRGNEQFF
>TRBJ1-4|.|TRBV11-2|.
TGTGCCAGCAGCTTAGTGCGGGGTGTTAATGAAAAACTGTTTTTT
CASSLVRGVNEKLFF
>TRBJ1-1|.|TRBV28|once
TGTGCCAGCTGTGATCCTATCGGACAGAAGAACACTGAAGCTTTCTTT
CASCDPIGQKNTEAFF
>TRBJ1-2|.|TRBV29-1|.
TGCAGCGTGGACGGGGACGACTATGGCTACACCTTC
CSVDGDDYGYTF
>TRBJ1-1|.|TRBV5-1|once
TGCGCCAGCAGCGATCCGGGGTCGCGGACTGAAGCTTTCTTT
CASSDPGSRTEAFF
>TRBJ1-2|.|TRBV5-1|.
TGCGCCAGCAGTCGGGACACCTCCTATGGCTACACCTTC
CASSRDTSYGYTF
>TRBJ2-7|TRBD1|TRBV5-1|.
TGCGCCAGCAGCCCGGGACAGGGGGCCTACGAGCAGTACTTC
CASSPGQGAYEQYF
>TRBJ1-3|.|TRBV6-6|.
TGTGCCAGCATCGACTCTGGAAACACCATATATTTT
CASIDSGNTIYF
>TRBJ1-5|TRBD1|TRBV24-1|.
TGTGCCACCAGTGGCGGACAGGCGAATCAGCCCCAGCATTTT
CATSGGQANQPQHF
>TRBJ2-7|.|TRBV24-1|.
TGTGCCACCAGTGATTCCTGGACCCGACCCTACGAGCAGTACTTC
CATSDSWTRPYEQYF
>TRBJ1-2|.|TRBV7-2|.
TGTGCCAGCAGCTTGGTGCGGGGCGTGAAAGCTAACTATGGCTACACCTTC
CASSLVRGVKANYGYTF
>TRBJ1-3|.|TRBV5-4|.
TGTGCCAGCAGCTGGGGGCAGGGAAGCACTGGAAACACCATATATTTT
CASSWGQGSTGNTIYF
>TRBJ1-1|.|TRBV27|.
TGTGCCAGCAGTTTATGGAGCCCGCCCAACACTGAAGCTTTCTTT
CASSLWSPPNTEAFF
>TRBJ1-1|.|TRBV19|.
TGTGCCAGTAGTATAGGTCGGAGGTACACTGAAGCTTTCTTT
CASSIGRRYTEAFF
>TRBJ2-1|.|TRBV9|.
TGTGCCAGCAGCCCCCCAGTGGGAGAGCAGTTCTTC
CASSPPVGEQFF
>TRBJ2-1|.|TRBV18|.
TGTGCCAGCTCACCCAATTCGGGCATCAACAATGAGCAGTTCTTC
CASSPNSGINNEQFF
>TRBJ1-2|TRBD1|TRBV28|.
TGTGCCAGCAGCTTGCCCGTGGGACAGGTCATCTCTAACTATGGCTACACCTTC
CASSLPVGQVISNYGYTF
>TRBJ1-2|.|TRBV19|.
TGTGCCAGTAGTAGGGGGCCTACCTATGGCTACACCTTC
CASSRGPTYGYTF
>TRBJ1-1|.|TRBV4-2|.
TGTGCCAGTCACCCAAACCCGGGCCAACCGAACACTGAAGCTTTCTTT
CASHPNPGQPNTEAFF
>TRBJ2-3|TRBD2|TRBV6-5|.
TGTGCCAGCAGTTACTCGATTTCGGGAGGTTCAGATACGCAGTATTTT
CASSYSISGGSDTQYF
>TRBJ2-7|.|TRBV21-1|.
TGTGCCAGCAGCCCACGAACAGGTCTTTGGGAGCAGTACTTC
CASSPRTGLWEQYF
>TRBJ1-3|.|TRBV5-4|.
TGTGCCAGCGGGCCGGGCAGCTCTGGAAACACCATATATTTT
CASGPGSSGNTIYF
>TRBJ2-5|.|TRBV7-9|.
TGTGCCAGCAGCTTACTGGGCGGGGCCAACGCGAAGACCCAGTACTTC
CASSLLGGANAKTQYF
>TRBJ1-4|.|TRBV19|.
TGTGCCACAAGGGGGGGAGGTGAAAAACTGTTTTTT
CATRGGGEKLFF
>TRBJ2-5|TRBD2|TRBV5-1|.
TGCGCCAGCACTTTGGGTAGCGGGGGGCTTCAAGAGACCCAGTACTTC
CASTLGSGGLQETQYF
>TRBJ2-4|.|TRBV7-2|.
TGTGCCAGCAGCTTACACGGAGCCAAAAACATTCAGTACTTC
CASSLHGAKNIQYF
>TRBJ2-2|.|TRBV21-1|.
TGTGCCAGCAGCAAAAACTCCCCGTTTTGGGGGCCCACCGGGGAGCTGTTTTTT
CASSKNSPFWGPTGELFF
>TRBJ1-6|.|TRBV27|.
TGTGCCAGCAGTATTCAGGGCTATAATTCACCCCTCCACTTT
CASSIQGYNSPLHF
>TRBJ2-7|.|TRBV5-1|.
TGCGCCAGCAGCCCGGCGGGCGGCAACTACGAGCAGTACTTC
CASSPAGGNYEQYF
>TRBJ2-2|.|TRBV6-4|.
TGTGCCAGCAGTGTCGGGGAGAACACCGGGGAGCTGTTTTTT
CASSVGENTGELFF
>TRBJ1-1|.|TRBV27|.
TGTGCCAGCAGTTCTGGATGGAGCACTGAAGCTTTCTTT
CASSSGWSTEAFF
>TRBJ2-5|.|TRBV7-3|.
TGTGCCAGCAGCCGGGGGGCTCAAGAGACCCAGTACTTC
CASSRGAQETQYF
>TRBJ2-7|TRBD1|TRBV7-8|.
TGTGCCAGCAGCATTGGGACAGCTAACTCCTACGAGCAGTACTTC
CASSIGTANSYEQYF
>TRBJ1-4|.|TRBV27|.
TGTGCCAGCAGTTTTGGCAGAGCCAATGAAAAACTGTTTTTT
CASSFGRANEKLFF
>TRBJ2-1|.|TRBV28|.
TGTGCCAGCAGTTTGGTAGGGGAACGCAATGAGCAGTTCTTC
CASSLVGERNEQFF
>TRBJ1-4|TRBD1|TRBV4-2|few
TGTGCCAGCAGCCGTGACAGGGAGGTTGAAAAACTGTTTTTT
CASSRDREVEKLFF
>TRBJ2-7|.|TRBV7-9|.
TGTGCCAGCAGCTTAGGGGTCGCAGGCTACGAGCAGTACTTC
CASSLGVAGYEQYF